The 17 T cell receptor beta chains below come from one sample, sequenced in a study of T cells in localized non-small cell lung cancer. This table comes from immunoSEQ multiplex PCR, and its TCRdb copy is limited to in-frame clones, with some not included. This sample carries under 30,000 clones, 70% to 90% of them seen once, and the ten largest clones take 10%. This sample comprised peripheral blood, obtained before any cancer treatment. All receptors derive from a woman aged 40-75 years with stage I lung adenocarcinoma.

The chain combines TRBV4-3 with TRBJ1-1; D may be TRBD1 (6 bases). The CDR3 sequence is 14 residues long. Trimming cost V 7 bases and J 4 bases, with 16 bases left between them. Germline V gene sequence: CDR1 LGHNA, CDR2 YSLEER. The CDR3 protein is CASTLGTGATEAFF. Here the CDR3 DNA reads TGCGCCAGCACCCTGGGTACGGGGGCCACTGAAGCTTTCTTT.

The chain couples TRBV5-1 to TRBJ2-3; D is possibly TRBD1 (5 bases). The CDR3 has 13 residues. With 4 bases removed from V and 5 bases from J, the gap between germline ends came to 11 bases. Germline lookup yields CDR1 SGHRS and CDR2 YFSETQ. CDR3 bases: TGCGCCAGCAGCCCGACAGCCGGAGATACGCAGTATTTT. Encoded protein: CASSPTAGDTQYF.

This clone was observed once. V is TRBV28 and J is TRBJ2-5, with D maybe TRBD2 (6 bases). There are 15 residues in the CDR3. Germline loops: CDR1 MDHEN, CDR2 SYDVKM. Trimming left V 2 bases short and J 2 bases short, with 12 bases between. The CDR3 spells CASSLMAGTQETQYF. The CDR3 DNA reads as TGTGCCAGCAGTTTAATGGCGGGAACTCAAGAGACCCAGTACTTC.

The DNA for the CDR3 is TGTGCCTGGGAACAGGGGTTCGGTTACGAGCAGTACTTC. Translating gives CAWEQGFGYEQYF. The rearrangement links TRBV30 to TRBJ2-7, with 7 bases aligning to TRBD1. CDR1 GTSNPN and CDR2 SVGIG come from the germline V gene (reference sequence). CDR3 length: 13 amino acids. Trimming took 5 bases from V and 4 from J; bases not matched to a gene: 8.

This clone was recorded only once. V gene TRBV9 combines with J gene TRBJ1-1; possible D gene TRBD1, 6 bases. V was clipped by 3 bases and J by 1 base, with 10 bases between them. Germline V gene data show CDR1 as SGDLS and CDR2 as YYNGEE. The CDR3 is 14 residues long. For the CDR3, the DNA is TGTGCCAGCAGCGAGAAGACAGGGAACACTGAAGCTTTCTTT. Its translation is CASSEKTGNTEAFF.

This clone was seen once. The rearrangement uses TRBV27 and TRBJ1-4; D remains ambiguous. This CDR3 has 15 amino acids. Trimming cost V 5 bases and J 5 bases, with 15 bases left between them. From germline, CDR1 is MNHEY and CDR2 SMNVEV (reference sequence). CDR3 in amino acids: CASSPRRNPNEKLFF. The CDR3 DNA sequence: TGTGCCAGCAGTCCCAGACGGAATCCCAATGAAAAACTGTTTTTT.

This chain links TRBV4-1 with TRBJ2-7; perhaps TRBD1 as D (6 bases). Between the trimmed V and J ends, which lost 3 bases and 3 bases, there was a span of 12 bases. There are 14 residues in the CDR3. The germline V gene encodes CDR1 MGHRA and CDR2 YSYEKL. The CDR3: CASSHNPDSYEQYF. CDR3 coding DNA: TGCGCCAGCAGCCACAATCCGGACAGCTACGAGCAGTACTTC.

V and J are TRBV9 and TRBJ1-1; D remains unclear. Germline V CDR1 and CDR2: SGDLS, YYNGEE. V gave up 1 base and J gave up 1 base, with 8 bases separating them. The CDR3 runs to 14 residues. In DNA, the CDR3 is TGTGCCAGCAGCGTAAGACAAACGAACACTGAAGCTTTCTTT. This gives the protein CASSVRQTNTEAFF.

The chain is built from TRBV5-4 and TRBJ2-1, with 9 bases matching TRBD2. The V gene end was trimmed by 0 bases and the J gene end by 0 bases; junction bases not matched to a gene: 4. Per germline, CDR1 SGHNT and CDR2 YYREEE (reference sequence). The CDR3 totals 17 residues. CDR3 in DNA: TGTGCCAGCAGCTTGGCCGGCGGGAGGGACTCCTACAATGAGCAGTTCTTC. This sequence encodes CASSLAGGRDSYNEQFF.

V usage is TRBV19 and J usage is TRBJ1-6; 7 bases agree with TRBD1. This CDR3 has 16 amino acids. Germline lookup yields CDR1 LNHDA and CDR2 SQIVND (reference sequence). J was trimmed by 3 bases and V by 5 bases; bases with no gene match: 7. Here the CDR3 reads CASSGADRRYNSPLHF. The CDR3 nucleotides are TGTGCCAGTAGTGGAGCGGACAGGCGCTATAATTCACCCCTCCACTTT. The full variable domain, rest sourced from reference TRBV19 and TRBJ1-6, is DGGITQSPKYLFRKEGQNVTLSCEQNLNHDAMYWYRQDPGQGLRLIYYSQIVNDFQKGDIAEGYSVSREKKESFPLTVTSAQKNPTAFYLCASSGADRRYNSPLHFGNGTRLTVT.

The chain joins TRBV2 to TRBJ1-4; D gene ambiguous. The V end was cut by 7 bases, the J end by 0 bases, with 9 bases between. The CDR3 spans 14 residues. In germline, CDR1 is SNHLY, CDR2 FYNNEI. CDR3 residues: CASKRDTTNEKLFF. Here the CDR3 DNA reads TGTGCCAGCAAACGGGATACAACTAATGAAAAACTGTTTTTT.

The DNA for the CDR3 is TGTGCCAGCAGCGCCCTGTGGGGGGAGCTGTTTTTT. Its protein product is CASSALWGELFF. The rearrangement joins TRBV7-2 to TRBJ2-2; D unclear. Trimming shortened V by 5 bases and J by 8 bases, and 9 bases separated the two germline ends. The CDR3 contains 12 residues. Germline V CDR1 and CDR2: SGHTA, FQGNSA. The variable domain in full, with the rest retrieved from reference TRBV7-2 and TRBJ2-2, is GAGVSQSPSNKVTEKGKDVELRCDPISGHTALYWYRQSLGQGLEFLIYFQGNSAPDKSGLPSDRFSAERTGGSVSTLTIQRTQQEDSAVYLCASSALWGELFFGEGSRLTVL.

This clone was seen a few times. The V call is TRBV30, the J call TRBJ1-5; D may be TRBD1 (6 bases). V was cut by 2 bases and J by 0 bases, with 14 bases left in between. There are 16 residues in the CDR3. The germline gives CDR1 GTSNPN, CDR2 SVGIG (reference sequence). The CDR3 protein is CAWSNRAGVSNQPQHF. Here the CDR3 DNA reads TGTGCCTGGAGTAACAGGGCCGGGGTTAGCAATCAGCCCCAGCATTTT.

The V gene is TRBV2, the J gene TRBJ2-7; 13 bases fit TRBD2. Germline lookup yields CDR1 SNHLY and CDR2 FYNNEI. CDR3 length equals 14 residues. V trimming: 3 bases; J trimming: 13 bases; junction bases outside the gene matches: 9. This CDR3 is CASSDRTSGSVTYF. The CDR3 DNA sequence: TGTGCCAGCAGTGACAGGACTAGCGGGAGCGTAACATACTTC.

CDR3 bases: TGTGCCAGCAGCCCGGGACAGGCTGGGAACATTCAGTACTTC. It specifies CASSPGQAGNIQYF. V is TRBV7-3 and J is TRBJ2-4; 8 bases fit TRBD1. Germline V gives CDR1 SGHTA, CDR2 FQGTGA. The CDR3 sequence is 14 residues long. With V trimmed by 5 bases and J by 7 bases, 7 bases remained unmatched.

The CDR3 DNA sequence: TGTGCCAGCAGTCCTGACAGGGTGGGGGCAGATACGCAGTATTTT. Translated, it gives CASSPDRVGADTQYF. This sequence joins TRBV28 and TRBJ2-3; 7 nucleotides agree with TRBD1. Trimming removed 5 bases from V and 4 bases from J; junction bases left unmatched: 9. CDR1 MDHEN and CDR2 SYDVKM come from the germline V gene. The CDR3 sequence is 15 residues long.

The gene calls are TRBV5-6 and TRBJ1-2; D is perhaps TRBD1 (6 bases). Germline assignment: CDR1 SGHDT and CDR2 YYEEEE. The CDR3 spans 13 residues. V was cut by 5 bases and J by 2 bases, with 10 bases left in between. DNA for the CDR3: TGTGCCAGCAGTTCCAGGGGAAACTATGGCTACACCTTC. Its protein is CASSSRGNYGYTF.